This T cell receptor (beta chain) was recovered during a study of T-cell reconstitution after alpha-beta-depleted transplantation in children. Findings and caveats of the study: Once a year had passed after transplant, T-cell counts and diversity came mostly from newly produced T cells. Where alpha-beta T cells came from about two months after transplant was reportedly several hundred expanded graft clones. TCRbeta diversity was high at day 60 in some patients (a result of surviving recipient T cells and thymic progenitors).

It was with unique molecular identifiers that the TCRbeta library was prepared. TCRdb itself ran the PCR reads through MiXCR, one entry per CDR3 protein. The sample includes 500,000 to 600,000 distinct CDR3 sequences, roughly 27% of them seen just once. Comments on this clonotype: The antigen is not known.

The source is a boy less than two years old with Wiskott-Aldrich syndrome, due to receive a stem cell transplant. Sequenced material: PBMCs, taken before TCRalphabeta/CD19-depleted stem cell transplant.

In DNA form, the CDR3 reads TGCGCCAGCAGCTCCCAAAAACTAGCGGGAGGGAATGAGCAGTTCTTC. The encoded protein is CASSSQKLAGGNEQFF. The chain uses TRBV5-1 and TRBJ2-1, with 13 positions matching TRBD2. CDR3 length: 16 amino acids. The germline V gene encodes CDR1 SGHRS and CDR2 YFSETQ. The V gene end was trimmed by 3 bases and the J gene end by 7 bases; junction bases not matched to a gene: 7. The variable domain in full, with the rest retrieved from reference TRBV5-1 and TRBJ2-1, is KAGVTQTPRYLIKTRGQQVTLSCSPISGHRSVSWYQQTPGQGLQFLFEYFSETQRNKGNFPGRFSGRQFSNSRSEMNVSTLELGDSALYLCASSSQKLAGGNEQFFGPGTRLTVL.